Listed below are T cell receptor beta chains from one sample, sequenced in a study of T cell repertoires in cytomegalovirus infection. TCRdb re-called the reads through MiXCR, storing one row per CDR3 protein. The profile covers 250,000 to 350,000 distinct CDR3 sequences, with about a quarter appearing a single time and approximately 14% taken by the ten largest. The specimen sequenced was PBMCs. The receptor source for this set is a human donor in good health (CMV status not recorded). Some clones in this sample may be carry-over from other donors' samples. Both conserved end residues are part of each CDR3. A D gene is named only where the DNA matches it firmly. Size is stated for part of the rows, as once, few or many counts, or as a class when the clone is expanded.

j_call clone_size v_call d_call cdr3_aa cdr3_nt
TRBJ2-7 NA TRBV7-2 TRBD1 CASSLEGQVTYEQYF TGTGCCAGCAGCTTAGAGGGACAGGTTACGTACGAGCAGTACTTC
TRBJ1-2 once TRBV5-1 NA CASSLQPNYGYTF TGCGCCAGCAGCCTACAGCCCAACTATGGCTACACCTTC
TRBJ1-5 NA TRBV30 TRBD1 CAWSRDRQTNQPQHF TGTGCCTGGAGTAGGGACAGGCAGACCAATCAGCCCCAGCATTTT
TRBJ2-5 NA TRBV28 TRBD1 CASRPEGQGEETQYF TGTGCCAGCAGACCCGAGGGACAGGGGGAAGAGACCCAGTACTTC
TRBJ1-2 few TRBV3-1 NA CASSSHGGDGGYTF TGTGCCAGCAGCTCCCACGGTGGCGACGGAGGCTACACCTTC
TRBJ1-1 many TRBV7-2 TRBD1 CASSVDRDTEAFF TGTGCCAGCAGCGTCGACAGGGACACTGAAGCTTTCTTT
TRBJ2-3 few TRBV5-4 TRBD1 CASRAGQGTTDTQYF TGTGCCAGCAGAGCGGGACAGGGGACCACAGATACGCAGTATTTT
TRBJ2-3 NA TRBV24-1 TRBD1 CATSVTGDKDTQYF TGTGCCACCAGCGTGACAGGGGATAAAGATACGCAGTATTTT
TRBJ2-2 few TRBV14 NA CASNPGHAGELFF TGTGCCAGCAACCCCGGACACGCCGGGGAGCTGTTTTTT
TRBJ2-5 few TRBV7-6 NA CASSSPQETQYF TGTGCTAGCAGCTCTCCCCAAGAGACCCAGTACTTC
TRBJ2-3 NA TRBV6-6 NA CASSPGHDTDTQYF TGTGCCAGCAGCCCCGGACACGACACAGATACGCAGTATTTT
TRBJ2-2 NA TRBV5-5 TRBD1 CASSEGQGRPTGELFF TGTGCCAGCAGTGAAGGACAGGGCAGACCCACCGGGGAGCTGTTTTTT
TRBJ2-7 many TRBV7-2 TRBD2 CASGGREGEQYF TGTGCCAGCGGGGGACGGGAGGGAGAGCAGTACTTC
TRBJ2-3 NA TRBV20-1 NA CSAALGGGVTDTQYF TGCAGTGCTGCCCTCGGGGGCGGAGTCACAGATACGCAGTATTTT
TRBJ2-7 NA TRBV7-2 NA CASSRTFAYEQYF TGTGCCAGCAGCCGGACTTTTGCTTACGAGCAGTACTTC
TRBJ1-1 many TRBV7-2 NA CASSITATNTEAFF TGTGCCAGCAGCATAACAGCTACGAACACTGAAGCTTTCTTT